The entry that follows covers one T cell receptor beta chain sequence. These data originate in a study of blood T cell repertoires in COVID-19. For the study at large: Acute-phase and convalescent COVID-19 samples originated in the United States, Italy and Spain.

Assay: immunoSEQ multiplex PCR; the TCRdb copy retains only in-frame clones and omits some. The sample yields fewer than 300,000 clones, roughly nine tenths seen once. V shed 7 bases and J shed 4 bases, with 9 bases lying between them. The germline CDR1 and CDR2 sequences are LNHDA and SQIVND (reference sequence). CDR3 length: 12 residues. The sequence was collected from a woman aged 25 to 39 with COVID-19, enrolled during active disease. Sequenced sample: peripheral blood. The V call is TRBV19, the J call TRBJ2-3, with D perhaps TRBD2 (5 bases). The CDR3 DNA follows: TGTGCCAGTATGGACTCCCCAGATACGCAGTATTTT. Translating it yields CASMDSPDTQYF.